This T cell receptor beta chain comes out of a study of vaccination and CD4 T cells after COVID-19. Researchers used the Oncomine TCR Beta short-read assay to sequence DNA from cultured CD4+ T cells. Genomic DNA was taken out of cultured CD4+ T cells by extraction. Each CDR3 protein is one row after TCRdb ran MiXCR on the PCR reads. The sample consists of some 20,000 distinct CDR3 sequences, roughly three fifths of them appearing once. To note about this clonotype: As yet, its antigen is unknown.

Treatment indicated: approximately nine-day PBMC culture with coronavirus spike peptide pools or control peptides (ViraFEST assay). Sequencing was done on a sample of CD4+ T cells from blood, cultured in vitro. This TCR derives from a human donor who had recovered from COVID-19.

The chain's CDR3 is CASSLQGLEQYF. The CDR3 DNA is TGTGCCAGCAGCTTACAGGGGTTAGAGCAGTACTTC. V gene TRBV7-2 combines with J gene TRBJ2-7; D may be TRBD1 (6 bases). Per germline, CDR1 SGHTA and CDR2 FQGNSA. This CDR3 is 12 amino acids long. V shed 2 bases and J shed 7 bases, with 9 bases lying between them. Based on the CDR3 plus reference TRBV7-2 and TRBJ2-7, the full variable domain is GAGVSQSPSNKVTEKGKDVELRCDPISGHTALYWYRQSLGQGLEFLIYFQGNSAPDKSGLPSDRFSAERTGGSVSTLTIQRTQQEDSAVYLCASSLQGLEQYFGPGTRLTVT.